This TCR beta chain was obtained from a study of resident and recirculating memory T cells in vitiligo (dated by TCRdb to the late 2010s). Broadly, across the study: The study took epidermis from shave biopsies of two lesional and two nonlesional sites, plus PBMCs, from each of a few stable vitiligo patients for TCR beta sequencing. Samples were homogenized without cell sorting just before genomic DNA extraction with the Qiagen DNeasy Blood & Tissue Kit. The human TCR beta sequencing tested whether specific clones in lesional vitiligo skin differed from clones in nonlesional skin and blood. Results the study describes overall, beyond this receptor: Even within a single patient, overlap and correlation analysis found no significant repertoire overlap between any biopsies apart from each lesion compared with itself. Clonality was not the same from one vitiligo lesion to another, and no unique dominant TCR clone turned up. Working out how much the T cell clones identified in the vitiligo lesions and the human Trm versus Tcm pools each contribute will require future mechanistic studies. TCR sequences were not shared across biopsy sites or across patients, which suggests that different T cell clones infiltrate different lesions, a pattern described as private specificity.

Vitiligo counted as stable when lesions had not changed during the previous 6 months. Stable patients also had to lack confetti depigmentation, a clinical sign of active vitiligo. Anyone who had been treated within the previous three months was excluded from the study. Ficoll density gradient centrifugation was used to isolate PBMCs from heparinized blood, after which the PBMCs were flash-frozen. The immunoSEQ hsTCRB kit was used to amplify TCR beta chains from the genomic DNA. The immunoSEQ service ran the sequencing of the TCR beta libraries on an Illumina MiSeq instrument. Per the authors' processing: The immunoSEQ Analyzer was used to analyze the repertoire data. In TCRdb, the immuneACCESS table is reduced to in-frame sequences with V and J assigned. These tables do not hold every clone; where another copy was compared, an unresolved V gene accounts for under half, and the others remain unexplained. That table furnishes V, J and clone size, whereas the DNA furnished D and trimming. For this sample the table gives around 70,000 clones, of which roughly 92% were detected only once. Just under 5% of the sample is held by the ten biggest clonotypes.

Notes on this clone: Its antigen remains unidentified. No quality values exist for individual bases; no much larger clone is one base distant.

The sample was blood. The source is a male donor with vitiligo.

The CDR3 in this case is CASSQQASGNTIYF. The nucleotide sequence reads TGCGCCAGCAGCCAACAGGCTTCTGGAAACACCATATATTTT. The V gene is TRBV4-3 and the J gene is TRBJ1-3, with the D gene call left open. The germline V gene supplies CDR1 LGHNA and CDR2 YSLEER. At the junction V is shortened by 2 bases and J by 1 base, with 6 bases in between. There are 14 amino acids in the CDR3, from cysteine to phenylalanine inclusive. Of all the DNA, just the CDR3 is kept, 42 bases in frame from base 1.